Listed below are T cell receptor beta chains from one sample, sequenced in a study of blood T cell repertoires in COVID-19. Measured with immunoSEQ multiplex PCR; TCRdb has only the in-frame clones, and not every one. The data contain around 250,000 clones, roughly 88% of them singletons. Sample: peripheral blood. These receptors were collected from a woman aged 80 or older with COVID-19, enrolled during active disease. CDR3s include the opening cysteine and the closing phenylalanine or tryptophan. The order of the fields is J gene, D gene, clone size, V gene, CDR3 DNA, CDR3 protein. A D gene is named only where the DNA matches it firmly. Clone size is not always given. Where it is, it says once, few, many or a class for expanded clones.

j_call: TRBJ1-2
d_call: .
clone_size: .
v_call: TRBV2
cdr3_nt: TGTGCCAGCACCCCTGAGGCTAGCTATGGCTACACCTTC
cdr3_aa: CASTPEASYGYTF

j_call: TRBJ2-2
d_call: TRBD1
clone_size: few
v_call: TRBV2
cdr3_nt: TGTGCCAGCAGGGACAGGGTAAACACCGGGGAGCTGTTTTTT
cdr3_aa: CASRDRVNTGELFF

j_call: TRBJ1-5
d_call: .
clone_size: .
v_call: TRBV3-1/TRBV3-2
cdr3_nt: TGTGCCAGCAGCCAAATCCCCCAGGGCCCGGAAACACCTAATCAGCCCCAGCATTTT
cdr3_aa: CASSQIPQGPETPNQPQHF

j_call: TRBJ1-1
d_call: .
clone_size: few
v_call: TRBV2
cdr3_nt: TGTGCCAGCAGCGTGGACAGTTACCAGGACACTGAAGCTTTCTTT
cdr3_aa: CASSVDSYQDTEAFF

j_call: TRBJ2-2
d_call: TRBD1
clone_size: .
v_call: TRBV5-4
cdr3_nt: TGTGCCAGCAGCCGAGGGACAGGGTCCACCGGGGAGCTGTTTTTT
cdr3_aa: CASSRGTGSTGELFF

j_call: TRBJ1-2
d_call: TRBD1
clone_size: .
v_call: TRBV7-9
cdr3_nt: TGTGCCAGCAGCTTAGACCCGGGACAGGCGTCCTATGGCTACACCTTC
cdr3_aa: CASSLDPGQASYGYTF

j_call: TRBJ1-6
d_call: .
clone_size: .
v_call: TRBV7-2
cdr3_nt: TGTGCCAGCAGCTTAGGACCCGTCGGGGTTAATTCACCCCTCCACTTT
cdr3_aa: CASSLGPVGVNSPLHF

j_call: TRBJ2-5
d_call: TRBD2
clone_size: .
v_call: TRBV7-9
cdr3_nt: TGTGCCAGCAGCTTGACTAGCGGGGGGGAGACCCAGTACTTC
cdr3_aa: CASSLTSGGETQYF

j_call: TRBJ1-5
d_call: .
clone_size: .
v_call: TRBV2
cdr3_nt: TGTGCCAGCAGTGAGGCAGGGTTGCATCAGCCCCAGCATTTT
cdr3_aa: CASSEAGLHQPQHF

j_call: TRBJ1-4
d_call: .
clone_size: .
v_call: TRBV5-1
cdr3_nt: TGCGCCAGCAGCTCTCCCCCTACACGGGACGGGAGGAATGAAAAACTGTTTTTT
cdr3_aa: CASSSPPTRDGRNEKLFF

j_call: TRBJ1-1
d_call: .
clone_size: .
v_call: TRBV4-1
cdr3_nt: TGCGCCAGCAGCCCCTTTGAACGACTGAAGGAAGCTTTCTTT
cdr3_aa: CASSPFERLKEAFF

j_call: TRBJ1-1
d_call: TRBD1
clone_size: .
v_call: TRBV5-1
cdr3_nt: TGCGCCAGCATCGGACAGGCGAACACTGAAGCTTTCTTT
cdr3_aa: CASIGQANTEAFF

j_call: TRBJ1-5
d_call: .
clone_size: .
v_call: TRBV27
cdr3_nt: TGTGCCAGCAGTCCTCTCATCAAGGCGGTTAGCAATCAGCCCCAGCATTTT
cdr3_aa: CASSPLIKAVSNQPQHF

j_call: TRBJ2-3
d_call: TRBD2
clone_size: .
v_call: TRBV29-1
cdr3_nt: TGCAGCGTTGATGGCGGGGGGTCCACAGATACGCAGTATTTT
cdr3_aa: CSVDGGGSTDTQYF

j_call: TRBJ1-5
d_call: TRBD1
clone_size: .
v_call: TRBV27
cdr3_nt: TGTGCCAGCAGTTCAGGGGGGATTTATCAGCCCCAGCATTTT
cdr3_aa: CASSSGGIYQPQHF

j_call: TRBJ2-1
d_call: .
clone_size: .
v_call: TRBV5-1
cdr3_nt: TGCGCCAGCAGCCTGGGACTCCTCAATGAGCAGTTCTTC
cdr3_aa: CASSLGLLNEQFF

j_call: TRBJ2-1
d_call: .
clone_size: few
v_call: TRBV7-9
cdr3_nt: TGTGCCAGCAGCATACTACGGGACATATCGTTCTTC
cdr3_aa: CASSILRDISFF

j_call: TRBJ2-2
d_call: .
clone_size: .
v_call: TRBV12-3/TRBV12-4
cdr3_nt: TGTGCCAGCAGTTTTCACAGCACCGGGGAGCTGTTTTTT
cdr3_aa: CASSFHSTGELFF

j_call: TRBJ1-3
d_call: .
clone_size: once
v_call: TRBV9
cdr3_nt: TGTGCCAGCAGCGTAGGGACAGTGTCTGGAAACACCATATATTTT
cdr3_aa: CASSVGTVSGNTIYF

j_call: TRBJ2-6
d_call: .
clone_size: few
v_call: TRBV29-1
cdr3_nt: TGCAGCGTTGATCCGGGCTCTGGGGCCAACGTCCTGACTTTC
cdr3_aa: CSVDPGSGANVLTF

j_call: TRBJ1-2
d_call: .
clone_size: once
v_call: TRBV3-1/TRBV3-2
cdr3_nt: TGTGCCAGCAGCCAAGGGGGGCAGATTTCTAACTATGGCTACACCTTC
cdr3_aa: CASSQGGQISNYGYTF

j_call: TRBJ2-5
d_call: TRBD1
clone_size: .
v_call: TRBV6-5
cdr3_nt: TGTGCCAGCAGACCGGGACAGGGAAAGCAGACCCAGTACTTC
cdr3_aa: CASRPGQGKQTQYF

j_call: TRBJ1-5
d_call: .
clone_size: .
v_call: TRBV3-1/TRBV3-2
cdr3_nt: TGTGCCAGCAGCCTAAGGGGGACCAACCCCCAGCATTTT
cdr3_aa: CASSLRGTNPQHF

j_call: TRBJ2-7
d_call: .
clone_size: .
v_call: TRBV21-1
cdr3_nt: TGTGCCAGCAGCAAAGCGCGAAGAGGACCGGGACAGGGGGACTACGAGCAGTACTTC
cdr3_aa: CASSKARRGPGQGDYEQYF

j_call: TRBJ1-4
d_call: .
clone_size: .
v_call: TRBV7-6
cdr3_nt: TGTGCCAGCAGCGGGGACACGAGTGCTAATGAAAAACTGTTTTTT
cdr3_aa: CASSGDTSANEKLFF

j_call: TRBJ1-1
d_call: .
clone_size: .
v_call: TRBV5-1
cdr3_nt: TGCGCCAGCAGCTTGGCCGGGGGGCTGAAGAACACTGAAGCTTTCTTT
cdr3_aa: CASSLAGGLKNTEAFF

j_call: TRBJ1-6
d_call: .
clone_size: few
v_call: TRBV12-3/TRBV12-4
cdr3_nt: TGTGCCAGCAGCCGGACAGATAATTCACCCCTCCACTTT
cdr3_aa: CASSRTDNSPLHF

j_call: TRBJ2-3
d_call: TRBD2
clone_size: .
v_call: TRBV4-2
cdr3_nt: TGTGCCAGCAGCCAAGGGGCGACTAGCGGGGGTTTAGATACGCAGTATTTT
cdr3_aa: CASSQGATSGGLDTQYF

j_call: TRBJ1-2
d_call: .
clone_size: .
v_call: TRBV19
cdr3_nt: TGTGCCAGTACCGGGACAAATGGCTACACCTTC
cdr3_aa: CASTGTNGYTF

j_call: TRBJ1-4
d_call: TRBD1
clone_size: .
v_call: TRBV6-6
cdr3_nt: TGTGCCAGCAGCCAGGGGGCAACTAATGAAAAACTGTTTTTT
cdr3_aa: CASSQGATNEKLFF

j_call: TRBJ2-3
d_call: .
clone_size: .
v_call: TRBV7-2
cdr3_nt: TGTGCCAGCAGCTTAGATCCTAATACGCAGTATTTT
cdr3_aa: CASSLDPNTQYF

j_call: TRBJ2-3
d_call: .
clone_size: .
v_call: TRBV5-5
cdr3_nt: TGTGCCAGCAGTTTTACGGACACCCCCAACCCGCAGTATTTT
cdr3_aa: CASSFTDTPNPQYF

j_call: TRBJ1-6
d_call: .
clone_size: .
v_call: TRBV20-1
cdr3_nt: TGCAGTGCTAGTCCAGGCCAGAATAATTCACCCCTCCACTTT
cdr3_aa: CSASPGQNNSPLHF

j_call: TRBJ2-3
d_call: TRBD2
clone_size: once
v_call: TRBV4-3
cdr3_nt: TGCGCCAGCAGCCAAGAATGGGAGCGGGGGGGCCCGAGAAGCACAGATACGCAGTATTTT
cdr3_aa: CASSQEWERGGPRSTDTQYF

j_call: TRBJ2-5
d_call: TRBD2
clone_size: .
v_call: TRBV4-3
cdr3_nt: TGCGCCAGCAGCCAAAAAGCGGGGGGGTGGGAGACCCAGTACTTC
cdr3_aa: CASSQKAGGWETQYF

j_call: TRBJ1-4
d_call: .
clone_size: .
v_call: TRBV5-5
cdr3_nt: TGTGCCAGCAGCTTTGTGGGGGGAACTAATGAAAAACTGTTTTTT
cdr3_aa: CASSFVGGTNEKLFF

j_call: TRBJ2-3
d_call: TRBD1
clone_size: .
v_call: TRBV24-1
cdr3_nt: TGTGCCACCAGTGATTTGCAAGGACAGGGGGCGTCGGATACGCAGTATTTT
cdr3_aa: CATSDLQGQGASDTQYF

j_call: TRBJ1-4
d_call: .
clone_size: .
v_call: TRBV4-2
cdr3_nt: TGTGCCAGCAGCCAAGGTCTGGGGGCTTTGGCTAATGAAAAACTGTTTTTT
cdr3_aa: CASSQGLGALANEKLFF